A single T cell receptor beta chain is shown here with its context. Mismatch with germline at one junction end may stem from a read error. The sample belongs to a study of blood T cells in healthy people across ages. PCR was performed a second time for roughly 7 to 11 cycles using a sample-barcoded 5' primer and a J-beta primer mix. TCRdb independently ran MiXCR on the 5' RACE reads; one entry per CDR3 protein. The data hold roughly 500,000 distinct CDR3 sequences, with under 30% observed a single time. Donation came from healthy Caucasian individuals in Russia who were aged 6 to 90. The CDR3 is made up of 13 amino acids. The germline gives CDR1 SSHAT, CDR2 FNYEAQ (reference sequence). These same data were also listed under a study on T cells of mothers and their children. According to that study: Samples were provided by three healthy Caucasian mothers and their six children.

This chain uses TRBV7-7 with TRBJ2-1; D may be TRBD2 (5 bases). The TCR comes from a boy under 18 in good health. The sequenced material came from blood. The DNA for the CDR3 is TGTGCTAGCAGCTTAGCGCCGGGGAATGAGCAGTTCTTC. This translates into CASSLAPGNEQFF.